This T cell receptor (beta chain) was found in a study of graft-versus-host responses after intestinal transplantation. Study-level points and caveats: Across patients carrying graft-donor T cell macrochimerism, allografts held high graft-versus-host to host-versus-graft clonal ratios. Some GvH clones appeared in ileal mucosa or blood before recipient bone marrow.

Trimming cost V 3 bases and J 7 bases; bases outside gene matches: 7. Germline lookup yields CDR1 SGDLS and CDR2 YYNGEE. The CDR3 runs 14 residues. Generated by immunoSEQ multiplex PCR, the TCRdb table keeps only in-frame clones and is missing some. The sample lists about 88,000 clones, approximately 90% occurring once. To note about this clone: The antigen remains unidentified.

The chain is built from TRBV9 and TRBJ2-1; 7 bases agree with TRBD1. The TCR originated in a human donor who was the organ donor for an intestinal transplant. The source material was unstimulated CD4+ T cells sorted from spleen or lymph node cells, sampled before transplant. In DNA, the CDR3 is TGTGCCAGCAGCGGTCCGGGACAGAAGAATGAGCAGTTCTTC. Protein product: CASSGPGQKNEQFF.